This T cell receptor (beta chain) was identified in a study of post-analysis software for immune sequencing data. For the study at large: Disease courses included relapsing-remitting, secondary progressive and progressive-relapsing multiple sclerosis.

This clonotype was detected ten times or more. The antigen is undetermined. Study-wide results and caveats: Among multiple sclerosis patients, normalized Chao1 diversity was significantly below that of controls. Controls had lower frequencies than patients of four or five TRBV segments, which included TRBV5-6, TRBV5-1 and TRBV20-1.

CDR3 size: 14 residues. Germline CDR1 and CDR2: SGHTA and FQGNSA. The V and J ends lost 5 bases and 8 bases respectively, with 16 bases between them. Presence of unique molecular identifiers characterized the TCR beta cDNA libraries. TCRdb redid the calling of the PCR reads with MiXCR, one entry per CDR3 protein. The sample shows about half a million distinct CDR3 sequences, under 40% of them seen only once. This chain joins TRBV7-2 and TRBJ2-1; D not resolved. This clonotype was sampled from a girl aged 2-17 years with multiple sclerosis. The sequencing input was blood. The CDR3 region is CASSLPSGSDEQFF. For the CDR3, the DNA is TGTGCCAGCAGCCTCCCGAGTGGTTCTGATGAGCAGTTCTTC.